Below, one T cell receptor (beta chain) is given with its context. The data belong to a study of identical twins. Each donor was a healthy Caucasian. TCRdb reanalysed the 5' RACE reads using MiXCR and keeps one entry per CDR3 protein. The table includes around 480,000 distinct CDR3 sequences, roughly an eighth detected once. These records were also assigned to another study, of yellow fever vaccine responses in identical twins. In that study: The authors reported partly convergent, partly personalized vaccine responses in identical twins.

This receptor was obtained from a woman in her late teens or twenties in good health. The sample comprised CD4+ T cells sorted from blood.

The DNA of the CDR3 is TGTGCCAGCAGGGAAACAGTACGGTATGAGCAGTTCTTC. Translated, it gives CASRETVRYEQFF. This chain links TRBV6-1 with TRBJ2-1; no clear D. The germline CDR1 and CDR2 sequences are MNHNS and SASEGT. Trimming removed 6 bases at V and 8 bases at J, with 14 bases between. This CDR3 has 13 residues.